This passage covers 32 T cell receptor beta chains from one sample sequenced in a study of CD8 T cells in Susac syndrome. The RNA input was roughly 0.45 to 1 ug, and it was reverse transcribed with random hexamers. From the immunoSEQ multiplex PCR reads, TCRdb called clonotypes with MiXCR, one entry per CDR3 protein. The sample holds about 240,000 distinct CDR3 sequences; 90% to 96% are singletons and the top ten take approximately 0.1%. Sequenced: CD4+ T cells from PBMCs. The receptors were sampled from a human donor with Susac syndrome.

This chain connects TRBV11-2 to TRBJ2-3, with D uncertain. The CDR3 sequence is 14 residues long. Germline V gene sequence: CDR1 SGHAT, CDR2 FQNNGV. The germline V and J ends were trimmed by 1 base and 4 bases, with 9 bases remaining between them. The CDR3 DNA sequence: TGTGCCAGCAGCTTAGCGGCTAGGGCAGATACGCAGTATTTT. Translated, it gives CASSLAARADTQYF.

V is TRBV13 and J is TRBJ2-7, with TRBD2 identical over 8 bases. Germline V gene lookup returns CDR1 PRHDT and CDR2 FYEKMQ (reference sequence). The CDR3 runs to 15 residues. The V and J ends lost 5 bases and 2 bases, in that order; junction bases with no gene match: 8. The CDR3 DNA sequence: TGTGCCAGCAGCCCCCCGGGACTAGAGGCCTACGAGCAGTACTTC. Translation gives CASSPPGLEAYEQYF.

This rearrangement joins TRBV28 to TRBJ1-1; the D is unclear. The CDR3 covers 14 residues. Germline V gene data show CDR1 as MDHEN and CDR2 as SYDVKM. V was pared by 2 bases and J by 1 base, with 8 bases between. CDR3 coding DNA: TGTGCCAGCAGTTTAGTTCCGGGGAACACTGAAGCTTTCTTT. It codes for CASSLVPGNTEAFF.

The CDR3 nucleotides are TGCAGCGCCAGATCTCAGGGAGGCACTGAAGCTTTCTTT. Translating it yields CSARSQGGTEAFF. V and J are TRBV29-1 and TRBJ1-1; TRBD1 might be the D (5 bases). Germline CDR1 reads SQVTM; CDR2 reads ANQGSEA. This CDR3 is 13 amino acids long. The V end lost 7 bases, the J end lost 4 bases, and 16 bases lay between the germline ends. The full variable domain, rest sourced from reference TRBV29-1 and TRBJ1-1, is SAVISQKPSRDICQRGTSLTIQCQVDSQVTMMFWYRQQPGQSLTLIATANQGSEATYESGFVIDKFPISRPNLTFSTLTVSNMSPEDSSIYLCSARSQGGTEAFFGQGTRLTVV.

This chain links TRBV12-3 or TRBV12-4 with TRBJ2-6; no clear D gene. V was pared by 7 bases and J by 4 bases, with 11 bases between. This CDR3 is built from 14 residues. This CDR3 is CASNLGSGANVLTF. The DNA of the CDR3 is TGTGCCAGCAATTTGGGTTCGGGGGCCAACGTCCTGACTTTC.

For the CDR3, the DNA is TGCGCCAGCAGCCCGGGGGACAGGGAATTAGCCAAAAACATTCAGTACTTC. Encoded protein: CASSPGDRELAKNIQYF. The chain joins TRBV4-1 to TRBJ2-4; TRBD1 agrees at 9 bases. Germline V gene data show CDR1 as MGHRA and CDR2 as YSYEKL. With V trimmed by 4 bases and J by 0 bases, 7 bases remained unmatched. CDR3 length: 17 residues.

The chain combines TRBV20-1 with TRBJ1-5; D is unclear. Germline CDR1 reads DFQATT; CDR2 reads SNEGSKA (reference sequence). The V end was cut by 6 bases, the J end by 6 bases, with 15 bases between. This CDR3 contains 13 residues. CDR3 sequence reads: CSAQSQSSQPQHF. The CDR3 nucleotides are TGCAGTGCCCAGAGCCAGAGTTCTCAGCCCCAGCATTTT.

The chain links TRBV20-1 to TRBJ2-6, with 10 nucleotides matching TRBD1. CDR3 size: 18 residues. The J segment lost 0 bases and the V segment lost 1 base, leaving 6 bases of the junction unmatched. Germline loops: CDR1 DFQATT, CDR2 SNEGSKA (reference sequence). CDR3 sequence (DNA): TGCAGTGCTAGAGCCCGGGACAGGGGACTCTCTGGGGCCAACGTCCTGACTTTC. Translating gives CSARARDRGLSGANVLTF.

The chain has TRBV4-1 and TRBJ2-7, with D uncertain. There are 13 residues in the CDR3. Per the germline V gene, CDR1 is MGHRA and CDR2 is YSYEKL. Trimming shortened V by 1 base and J by 10 bases, and 14 bases separated the two germline ends. The CDR3 sequence is CASSQVIASPQYF. Here the CDR3 DNA reads TGCGCCAGCAGCCAAGTAATCGCTTCACCCCAGTACTTC.

This chain uses TRBV20-1 with TRBJ2-1, with 9 bases aligning to TRBD2. The germline CDR1 and CDR2 sequences are DFQATT and SNEGSKA (reference sequence). V shed 7 bases, J shed 5 bases, and the junction held 9 bases outside the gene matches. The CDR3 has 14 amino acids. Here the CDR3 DNA reads TGCAGTGGTTCCGGGGCTAGCGGGAACAATGAGCAGTTCTTC. It specifies CSGSGASGNNEQFF.

V gene TRBV28 combines with J gene TRBJ2-1; 10 bases match TRBD2. This CDR3 region has 15 residues. The V segment lost 4 bases and the J segment 8 bases; nucleotides outside the gene matches: 8. CDR1 is MDHEN, CDR2 SYDVKM, per germline. CDR3 sequence reads: CASSYLAGAEDEQFF. CDR3 in DNA: TGTGCCAGCAGTTATCTAGCGGGAGCTGAGGATGAGCAGTTCTTC.

This rearrangement joins TRBV2 to TRBJ2-5, with D unclear. This CDR3 region has 11 residues. The V end lost 1 base, the J end lost 4 bases, and 1 base lay between the germline ends. CDR1 and CDR2 from the germline V gene are SNHLY and FYNNEI. CDR3 loop: CASSEVETQYF. The CDR3 nucleotides are TGTGCCAGCAGTGAAGTAGAGACCCAGTACTTC.

V usage is TRBV28 and J usage is TRBJ2-5; 12 positions match TRBD2. From germline, CDR1 is MDHEN and CDR2 SYDVKM. This CDR3 region has 19 residues. The trim removed 5 bases at V and 5 bases at J, leaving 18 bases unmatched. Here the CDR3 reads CASSQGPLRASGRGETQYF. In nucleotides, the CDR3 is TGTGCCAGCAGTCAAGGACCCCTGAGGGCTAGCGGGAGGGGGGAGACCCAGTACTTC.

CDR3 sequence reads: CRLAFYPDTQYF. DNA for the CDR3: TGCAGACTAGCCTTCTATCCAGATACGCAGTATTTT. V gene TRBV20-1 combines with J gene TRBJ2-3, with D perhaps matching TRBD2 (6 bases). The CDR3 has 12 amino acids. Looked up from germline, CDR1 is DFQATT and CDR2 is SNEGSKA (reference sequence).

V and J are TRBV3-1 and TRBJ2-7, with a weak D call TRBD1 (6 bases). Germline values: CDR1 LGHDT, CDR2 YNNKEL (reference sequence). Trimming left V 4 bases short and J 5 bases short, with 12 bases between. The CDR3 has 13 amino acids. The CDR3 sequence is CASSPHGGNEQYF. The CDR3 DNA reads as TGTGCCAGCAGCCCCCATGGGGGCAACGAGCAGTACTTC.

The rearrangement links TRBV7-9 to TRBJ2-7, with 16 bases fitting TRBD2. Losses at the gene ends were 4 bases for V and 0 bases for J; bases not matched to a gene: 3. The germline V gene encodes CDR1 SEHNR and CDR2 FQNEAQ (reference sequence). The CDR3 covers 17 residues. The CDR3 reads CASSSGLAGGSSYEQYF. The CDR3 DNA reads TGTGCCAGCAGCTCGGGACTAGCGGGAGGGAGCTCCTACGAGCAGTACTTC.

This clonotype was recorded once. V is TRBV12-3 or TRBV12-4 and J is TRBJ1-5; D ambiguous. Between the trimmed V and J ends, which lost 6 bases and 7 bases, there was a span of 10 bases. This CDR3 is built from 12 residues. In nucleotides, the CDR3 is TGTGCCAGCAGCCCCGGCAGCCAGCCCCAGCATTTT. Translation: CASSPGSQPQHF.

This rearrangement joins TRBV14 to TRBJ2-5; 13 bases match TRBD2. The CDR3 length is 15 residues. Germline trimming cut 5 bases from V and 5 bases from J; bases unmatched to any gene: 5. Germline V gene lookup returns CDR1 SGHDN and CDR2 FVKESK. The CDR3 protein is CASSAGLAGAETQYF. The CDR3 DNA reads TGTGCCAGCAGCGCCGGACTAGCGGGAGCGGAGACCCAGTACTTC.

The rearrangement joins TRBV6-2 or TRBV6-3 to TRBJ2-1, with D possibly being TRBD2 (5 bases). Looked up from germline, CDR1 is MNHEY and CDR2 is SVGEGT. V shed 6 bases and J shed 7 bases, with 10 bases lying between them. This CDR3 contains 12 residues. The CDR3 sequence is CASSRLRNEQFF. The CDR3 nucleotides read TGTGCCAGCAGCCGACTAAGGAATGAGCAGTTCTTC.

This rearrangement joins TRBV9 to TRBJ2-1; 11 positions match TRBD2. V shed 3 bases, J shed 7 bases, and the junction held 15 bases outside the gene matches. This CDR3 contains 18 residues. Germline CDR1 and CDR2: SGDLS and YYNGEE. The CDR3 DNA reads as TGTGCCAGCAGCGAGAGGTTCCTACTAGCGGGAGACCCAAATGAGCAGTTCTTC. Translating gives CASSERFLLAGDPNEQFF.

The chain uses TRBV24-1 and TRBJ2-1; D gene uncertain. The CDR3 loop spans 16 amino acids. Germline CDR1 KGHDR, CDR2 SFDVKD. The ends were cut back, 3 bases at V and 0 bases at J, with 11 bases in the middle. In nucleotides, the CDR3 is TGTGCCACCAGTGATGGGGAACTGTTCTCCTACAATGAGCAGTTCTTC. Protein: CATSDGELFSYNEQFF.

The chain has TRBV15 and TRBJ2-1, with D perhaps TRBD1 or TRBD2 (5 bases each). Germline assignment: CDR1 LNHNV and CDR2 YYDKDF (reference sequence). Trimming pared 7 bases from V and 5 bases from J, leaving 18 bases between. The CDR3 totals 15 residues. As DNA, the CDR3 is TGTGCCACCAAAACTCCGGGACCCCGGGACAATGAGCAGTTCTTC. Amino acid sequence: CATKTPGPRDNEQFF.

The chain is built from TRBV27 and TRBJ2-5, with 9 bases lining up with TRBD1. The CDR3 has 16 residues. Germline CDR1 MNHEY, CDR2 SMNVEV (reference sequence). V trimming: 2 bases; J trimming: 4 bases; junction bases outside the gene matches: 8. The CDR3 bases are TGTGCCAGCAGTTTAGGGACAGGGCTAACCCGAGAGACCCAGTACTTC. This encodes CASSLGTGLTRETQYF.

This chain connects TRBV30 to TRBJ2-1; the D gene is possibly TRBD2 (6 bases). There are 16 residues in the CDR3. Trimming took off 1 base at V and 3 bases at J, with 16 bases between the two ends. Germline assignment: CDR1 GTSNPN and CDR2 SVGIG (reference sequence). DNA for the CDR3: TGTGCCTGGAGTGAAGGAGGGTCGCCCGGCTACAATGAGCAGTTCTTC. Protein sequence: CAWSEGGSPGYNEQFF.

The V and J genes are TRBV25-1 and TRBJ2-5; 7 nucleotides align to TRBD1. Trimming took 4 bases from V and 5 from J; bases not matched to a gene: 13. Germline V gene data show CDR1 as MGHDK and CDR2 as SYGVNS. The CDR3 runs to 16 residues. DNA of the CDR3: TGTGCCAGCAGTGGAAGGGTAGGGGGCACGGGCGAGACCCAGTACTTC. As protein: CASSGRVGGTGETQYF.

This chain links TRBV9 with TRBJ2-5; 12 bases align to TRBD2. Losses at the gene ends were 2 bases for V and 4 bases for J; bases not matched to a gene: 6. From germline, CDR1 is SGDLS and CDR2 YYNGEE. The CDR3 sequence is 16 residues long. Here the CDR3 reads CASSVPGLAGLETQYF. The CDR3 DNA is TGTGCCAGCAGCGTCCCTGGACTAGCGGGACTAGAGACCCAGTACTTC.

The chain recombines TRBV4-1 with TRBJ1-1; no firm D call. V shed 2 bases and J shed 6 bases, with 13 bases lying between them. The germline gives CDR1 MGHRA, CDR2 YSYEKL. The CDR3 is 14 residues long. CDR3 protein: CASSQPRPLPEAFF. CDR3 nucleotide sequence: TGCGCCAGCAGCCAACCACGACCCCTTCCTGAAGCTTTCTTT.

The J gene is TRBJ1-1, the V gene TRBV14; D is unresolved. Germline CDR1 is SGHDN and CDR2 is FVKESK. The CDR3 spans 14 residues. Trimming removed 1 base at V and 11 bases at J, with 17 bases between. CDR3 protein: CASSQGRPRSHAFF. The CDR3 nucleotides are TGTGCCAGCAGCCAAGGGCGGCCACGATCGCATGCTTTCTTT.

V is TRBV5-6 and J is TRBJ2-3; a weak D match, TRBD2 (7 bases). The CDR3 runs to 14 residues. CDR1 SGHDT and CDR2 YYEEEE come from the germline V gene. Between the trimmed V and J ends, which lost 2 bases and 8 bases, there was a span of 15 bases. This CDR3 reads CASSFPGAGATQYF. In nucleotides, the CDR3 is TGTGCCAGCAGCTTCCCAGGTGCGGGGGCTACGCAGTATTTT.

The CDR3, as DNA: TGTGCCAGCAGCTTAGCGGGAGTAAAAACCGGGGAGCTGTTTTTT. Translation gives CASSLAGVKTGELFF. V and J are TRBV5-6 and TRBJ2-2; TRBD2 matches at 8 bases. This CDR3 is built from 15 residues. Germline CDR1 reads SGHDT; CDR2 reads YYEEEE. V gave up 2 bases and J gave up 5 bases; unmatched junction bases: 5. Variable domain in full (rest from reference TRBV5-6 and TRBJ2-2): DAGVTQSPTHLIKTRGQQVTLRCSPKSGHDTVSWYQQALGQGPQFIFQYYEEEERQRGNFPDRFSGHQFPNYSSELNVNALLLGDSALYLCASSLAGVKTGELFFGEGSRLTVL.

The gene calls are TRBV29-1 and TRBJ1-2; perhaps TRBD1 as D (6 bases). V was pared by 7 bases and J by 6 bases, with 18 bases between. The CDR3 sequence is 13 residues long. The germline V gene encodes CDR1 SQVTM and CDR2 ANQGSEA. This CDR3 is CSALRRGRDGYTF. CDR3 DNA sequence: TGCAGCGCTCTAAGACGGGGGCGGGATGGCTACACCTTC.

This rearrangement joins TRBV12-3 or TRBV12-4 to TRBJ2-5, with D possibly TRBD2 on 6 matching bases. CDR3 length equals 13 residues. V lost 7 bases, J lost 7 bases, and 16 bases lay in between. The CDR3 DNA reads as TGTGCCAGCATCCTTTGGGGGGTAGGGACCCAGTACTTC. Translation: CASILWGVGTQYF.